Following are 31 T cell receptor beta chains from one sample sequenced in a study of T cells in Graves' hyperthyroidism and ophthalmopathy. Amplification yielded TCR beta CDR3 regions, with RNA transcripts as the source. A first-round RT-PCR of the TCR CDR3 used the HTBI primer set. TCRdb reprocessed the multiplex PCR reads via MiXCR and lists one record per CDR3 protein. The data contain a few hundred thousand distinct CDR3 sequences, over 12% of them seen just once; the ten biggest clones take up roughly 30%. Sequenced: blood. These receptors were collected from a woman aged 45-59 years with Graves' hyperthyroidism that later progressed to Graves' ophthalmopathy.

This chain links TRBV5-1 with TRBJ1-4; D gene ambiguous. V was pared by 0 bases and J by 0 bases, with 9 bases between. This CDR3 has 16 amino acids. Germline V CDR1 and CDR2: SGHRS, YFSETQ. The CDR3 nucleotides are TGCGCCAGCAGCTTGGGCGTGGGAGCAACTAATGAAAAACTGTTTTTT. This translates into CASSLGVGATNEKLFF. Combining the CDR3 with reference TRBV5-1 and TRBJ1-4 gives the whole variable domain KAGVTQTPRYLIKTRGQQVTLSCSPISGHRSVSWYQQTPGQGLQFLFEYFSETQRNKGNFPGRFSGRQFSNSRSEMNVSTLELGDSALYLCASSLGVGATNEKLFFGSGTQLSVL.

Many counts were recorded for this clonotype. CDR3 loop: CASSPRENTGELFF. Written as DNA, the CDR3 is TGTGCCAGCTCACCCCGGGAGAACACCGGGGAGCTGTTTTTT. The V and J genes are TRBV18 and TRBJ2-2; D possibly corresponds to TRBD2 (5 bases). Trimming stripped 3 bases from V and 1 base from J, with 6 bases between. Germline V gene lookup returns CDR1 KGHSH and CDR2 LQKENI. The length of the CDR3 is 14 residues.

This clonotype was counted many times. The V call is TRBV11-2, the J call TRBJ2-7; a possible D gene is TRBD2 (5 bases). V shed 2 bases and J shed 5 bases, with 7 bases lying between them. Per germline, CDR1 SGHAT and CDR2 FQNNGV. This CDR3 has 12 residues. This chain's CDR3 is CASSLMRDEQYF. The CDR3 region has the DNA TGTGCCAGCAGCTTAATGAGGGACGAGCAGTACTTC.

The rearrangement uses TRBV2 and TRBJ1-2; maybe TRBD1 (5 bases). Germline CDR1 SNHLY, CDR2 FYNNEI. This CDR3 region has 15 residues. Trimming pared 2 bases from V and 1 base from J, leaving 11 bases between. CDR3 protein: CASSERSQVNYGYTF. As DNA, the CDR3 is TGTGCCAGCAGTGAAAGGTCACAGGTTAACTATGGCTACACCTTC.

This clonotype was recorded many times. The chain links TRBV7-8 to TRBJ2-3, with D tentatively TRBD2 (6 bases). Germline CDR1 is SGHVS and CDR2 is FQNEAQ. This CDR3 contains 18 residues. Trimming removed 1 base from V and 0 bases from J, with 17 bases in between. CDR3 protein: CASSLEEGLAISTDTQYF. DNA of the CDR3: TGTGCCAGCAGCTTAGAAGAGGGTCTAGCGATTAGCACAGATACGCAGTATTTT.

The chain carries TRBV9 and TRBJ1-2; TRBD1 matches 9 bases. The CDR3 runs to 15 residues. Germline assignment: CDR1 SGDLS and CDR2 YYNGEE. V lost 8 bases and J lost 6; bases outside the gene matches: 14. The CDR3 DNA follows: TGTGCCAGTAACCTCCAGGGGACAGGGTGGGATGGCTACACCTTC. Its protein is CASNLQGTGWDGYTF.

This clonotype was observed a handful of times. The chain is built from TRBV28 and TRBJ1-6, with a possible D match to TRBD1 (5 bases). The CDR3 loop spans 13 amino acids. Per the germline V gene, CDR1 is MDHEN and CDR2 is SYDVKM. Between the trimmed V and J ends, which lost 7 bases and 8 bases, there was a span of 12 bases. The CDR3 DNA reads as TGTGCCAGCATTCGGGACCTTCATTCACCCCTCCACTTT. It yields the protein CASIRDLHSPLHF.

This clonotype showed up many times. V is TRBV28 and J is TRBJ2-1; weak D call: TRBD2 (6 bases). V was shortened by 2 bases and J by 4 bases, with 18 bases between the two germline ends. This CDR3 has 17 residues. Looked up from germline, CDR1 is MDHEN and CDR2 is SYDVKM. CDR3 coding DNA: TGTGCCAGCAGTTTAGGGGGGAGGCGGACGCTTTACAATGAGCAGTTCTTC. Translation gives CASSLGGRRTLYNEQFF.

This clonotype has ten or more counts. The rearrangement uses TRBV27 and TRBJ2-1; no definite D call. The ends were cut back, 8 bases at V and 3 bases at J, with 11 bases in the middle. From germline, CDR1 is MNHEY and CDR2 SMNVEV (reference sequence). CDR3 length: 13 amino acids. This CDR3 reads CASYRFGYNEQFF. The CDR3 DNA follows: TGTGCCAGCTATCGCTTTGGCTACAATGAGCAGTTCTTC.

The chain is built from TRBV14 and TRBJ2-5, with 11 positions matching TRBD2. This CDR3 is built from 16 residues. The V gene end was trimmed by 5 bases and the J gene end by 1 base; junction bases not matched to a gene: 6. The germline gives CDR1 SGHDN, CDR2 FVKESK. This CDR3 reads CASSALAGGFQETQYF. The CDR3 DNA reads as TGTGCCAGCAGCGCCCTAGCGGGAGGTTTCCAAGAGACCCAGTACTTC. Full variable domain (outside the CDR3, taken from reference TRBV14 and TRBJ2-5): EAGVTQFPSHSVIEKGQTVTLRCDPISGHDNLYWYRRVMGKEIKFLLHFVKESKQDESGMPNNRFLAERTGGTYSTLKVQPAELEDSGVYFCASSALAGGFQETQYFGPGTRLLVL.

As for this clonotype: Being one base from a much bigger clone, this may be a read error. The CDR3 sequence is CSVERGRGKNIQYF. DNA for the CDR3: TGCAGTGTTGAGAGGGGGCGAGGCAAAAACATTCAGTACTTC. The chain links TRBV20-1 to TRBJ2-4; 7 bases align to TRBD1. The CDR3 spans 14 residues. The V segment lost 7 bases and the J segment 3 bases; nucleotides outside the gene matches: 9. Germline V gene data show CDR1 as DFQATT and CDR2 as SNEGSKA (reference sequence).

The sample holds many counts of this clonotype. The J gene is TRBJ2-1, the V gene TRBV27; 7 positions match TRBD1. This CDR3 is built from 16 residues. Germline CDR1 MNHEY, CDR2 SMNVEV (reference sequence). V lost 1 base, J lost 6 bases, and 9 bases stayed unmatched. CDR3 region: CASSLFRQGRGNEQFF. CDR3 nucleotides: TGTGCCAGCAGTTTATTTAGACAGGGTAGGGGCAATGAGCAGTTCTTC.

This clonotype was seen repeatedly, ten times or more. This chain connects TRBV6-1 to TRBJ2-7, with no clear D. CDR1 and CDR2 from the germline V gene are MNHNS and SASEGT. Trimming left V 11 bases short and J 0 bases short, with 20 bases between. The CDR3 is 15 residues long. This CDR3 is CAARTPGPDSYEQYF. CDR3 DNA: TGTGCCGCAAGAACCCCCGGTCCTGACTCCTACGAGCAGTACTTC.

In this sample, this clonotype turned up many times. The genes are TRBV6-1 and TRBJ2-3, with a tentative D call TRBD1 (7 bases). This CDR3 has 15 amino acids. The ends were cut back, 3 bases at V and 6 bases at J, with 16 bases in the middle. The germline gives CDR1 MNHNS, CDR2 SASEGT. The CDR3 bases are TGTGCCAGCAGTGATGGCCAGGGGGAGGTGGATACGCAGTATTTT. Protein product: CASSDGQGEVDTQYF.

This clonotype was detected a few times. The V call is TRBV4-2, the J call TRBJ1-2; 7 bases fit TRBD1. This CDR3 comprises 15 residues. The germline V gene has CDR1 LGHNA and CDR2 YNFKEQ. Trimming took 3 bases from V and 6 from J; bases not matched to a gene: 10. The CDR3 DNA reads TGTGCCAGCAGCCAGGGGACAGAGCTTCTTCATGGCTACACCTTC. Protein product: CASSQGTELLHGYTF.

This clonotype appeared many times. The V call is TRBV18, the J call TRBJ2-3, with 7 bases matching TRBD1. J was trimmed by 0 bases and V by 7 bases; bases with no gene match: 7. Germline V gene data show CDR1 as KGHSH and CDR2 as LQKENI. This CDR3 region has 15 residues. The CDR3 DNA is TGTGCCAGCTGGACAGGAAAGTCTAGCACAGATACGCAGTATTTT. It translates to CASWTGKSSTDTQYF.

This clonotype showed up many times. The chain joins TRBV6-2 or TRBV6-3 to TRBJ1-1; 7 bases align to TRBD1. The V segment lost 8 bases and the J segment 2 bases; nucleotides outside the gene matches: 8. This CDR3 region has 14 residues. Germline CDR1 reads MNHEY; CDR2 reads SVGEGT. In nucleotides, the CDR3 is TGTGCCAGCCGGGAGAGGGGGCGAAACACTGAAGCTTTCTTT. This codes for CASRERGRNTEAFF.

This clonotype has ten or more counts. This chain connects TRBV20-1 to TRBJ1-6, with 7 bases fitting TRBD1. CDR1 DFQATT and CDR2 SNEGSKA come from the germline V gene (reference sequence). The CDR3 contains 14 residues. J lost 9 bases, V lost 6 bases, and 11 bases had no gene match. CDR3 region: CSAQGGVVVSPLHF. The CDR3, as DNA: TGCAGTGCCCAGGGGGGCGTGGTCGTTTCACCCCTCCACTTT.

This clonotype showed up many times. The CDR3 region is CASSPWDYTYEQYF. Written as DNA, the CDR3 is TGCGCCAGCAGCCCGTGGGACTATACCTACGAGCAGTACTTC. The chain employs TRBV4-1 and TRBJ2-7, with 7 bases aligning to TRBD2. CDR3 length: 14 residues. V was clipped by 4 bases and J by 2 bases; unmatched bases: 5. Germline CDR1 is MGHRA and CDR2 is YSYEKL.

Many counts were recorded for this clonotype. V is TRBV2 and J is TRBJ1-2; the D is unclear. CDR1 and CDR2 (germline): SNHLY, FYNNEI. The CDR3 sequence is 11 residues long. The V end lost 10 bases, the J end lost 1 base, and 7 bases lay between the germline ends. The CDR3 DNA is TGTGCCAAGGACGGTAACTATGGCTACACCTTC. Translation: CAKDGNYGYTF.

Comments on this clonotype: Sequence at one end of the junction differs from germline and may be a read error. This rearrangement joins TRBV11-2 to TRBJ2-2, with 7 bases identical to TRBD2. The CDR3 loop spans 15 amino acids. The V gene's germline CDR1 is SGHAT and CDR2 FQNNGV. The CDR3 loop reads CVSSGAGTTAGELFF. The CDR3 DNA is TGTGTCAGCAGCGGAGCCGGGACTACCGCCGGGGAGCTGTTTTTT.

V usage is TRBV6-5 and J usage is TRBJ1-5, with TRBD1 matching over 12 bases. Trimming cost V 0 bases and J 7 bases; bases outside gene matches: 4. The CDR3 is made up of 16 amino acids. Germline assignment: CDR1 MNHEY and CDR2 SVGAGI. For the CDR3, the DNA is TGTGCCAGCAGTTACTCCGGGACAGGGGGCCGACAGCCCCAGCATTTT. Its translation is CASSYSGTGGRQPQHF.

The J gene is TRBJ1-3, the V gene TRBV27, with 7 bases fitting TRBD1. The junction had 9 bases not matched to a gene; V was cut back by 6 bases and J by 4 bases. CDR1 is MNHEY and CDR2 is SMNVEV in the germline V gene (reference sequence). This CDR3 has 15 amino acids. The CDR3 loop is CASRPQGSYGNTIYF. In DNA form, the CDR3 reads TGTGCCAGCAGACCACAGGGGTCTTACGGAAACACCATATATTTT.

This clonotype has ten or more counts. This rearrangement joins TRBV18 to TRBJ2-7; 11 bases align to TRBD1. Trimming took 8 bases from V and 5 from J; bases not matched to a gene: 8. CDR3 length: 14 residues. The germline V gene encodes CDR1 KGHSH and CDR2 LQKENI. The CDR3 here is CASLLGQGDNEQYF. CDR3 nucleotides: TGTGCCAGCCTGTTGGGACAGGGGGATAACGAGCAGTACTTC.

This clonotype appeared many times. The V and J genes are TRBV11-1 and TRBJ2-5, with D possibly being TRBD2 (5 bases). The CDR3 loop spans 14 amino acids. V lost 5 bases and J lost 3, with 13 bases in between. The V gene's germline CDR1 is SGHAT and CDR2 FQDESV (reference sequence). The CDR3 here is CASSPPGRKETQYF. The CDR3 nucleotides are TGTGCCAGCAGCCCCCCGGGAAGGAAAGAGACCCAGTACTTC.

The gene calls are TRBV27 and TRBJ1-1, with a possible D match to TRBD1 (5 bases). The V end was cut by 6 bases, the J end by 6 bases, with 17 bases between. This CDR3 region has 14 residues. Germline lookup yields CDR1 MNHEY and CDR2 SMNVEV (reference sequence). CDR3 residues: CASRKGNPAAEAFF. CDR3 DNA: TGTGCCAGCAGGAAGGGGAACCCAGCTGCTGAAGCTTTCTTT.

This clonotype was detected ten times or more. The CDR3 spells CASSLSVRDTQYF. CDR3 DNA sequence: TGTGCCAGCAGCTTATCCGTCAGAGATACGCAGTATTTT. The rearrangement uses TRBV7-9 and TRBJ2-3; D gene unclear. V was clipped by 2 bases and J by 5 bases, with 8 bases between them. Per germline, CDR1 SEHNR and CDR2 FQNEAQ (reference sequence). This CDR3 is 13 amino acids long.

This clonotype was found many times. This chain connects TRBV7-8 to TRBJ2-1; D gene unclear. Germline CDR1 reads SGHVS; CDR2 reads FQNEAQ. The CDR3 extends over 14 amino acids. Trimming removed 1 base at V and 7 bases at J, with 11 bases between. The CDR3 coding sequence is TGTGCCAGCAGCTTAGGCTCCATCCTAAATGAGCAGTTCTTC. The encoded protein is CASSLGSILNEQFF.

This clonotype was detected ten times or more. CDR3 bases: TGTGCCAGCAGGACGGCTAGCGGTGCCTACGAGCAGTACTTC. Translated: CASRTASGAYEQYF. The rearrangement uses TRBV6-1 and TRBJ2-7; TRBD2 matches at 7 bases. The germline V gene has CDR1 MNHNS and CDR2 SASEGT. The CDR3 length is 14 residues. With V trimmed by 6 bases and J by 2 bases, 7 bases remained unmatched.

This clonotype was observed at least ten times. The chain uses TRBV28 and TRBJ2-7, with a weak D call TRBD2 (5 bases). Trimming left V 5 bases short and J 5 bases short, with 16 bases between. The CDR3 length is 14 residues. CDR1 is MDHEN and CDR2 is SYDVKM in the germline V gene. CDR3 in amino acids: CASSPLGAEDEQYF. The CDR3 nucleotides are TGTGCCAGCAGTCCCTTGGGAGCGGAGGACGAGCAGTACTTC.

This clonotype was detected many times. V gene TRBV5-1 combines with J gene TRBJ1-1; no clear D gene. Germline CDR1 reads SGHRS; CDR2 reads YFSETQ. V lost 0 bases, J lost 0 bases, and 9 bases lay in between. This CDR3 comprises 15 residues. CDR3 nucleotides: TGCGCCAGCAGCTTGGACAGCCCTGTGAACACTGAAGCTTTCTTT. This sequence encodes CASSLDSPVNTEAFF.